Listed here are 20 T cell receptor beta chains from one sample, sequenced in a study of CD8 T cells in Susac syndrome. The RNA, about 0.45 to 1 ug, was put through reverse transcription using random hexamers. Each CDR3 protein is one row after TCRdb ran MiXCR on the immunoSEQ multiplex PCR reads. Seen here are 150,000 or so distinct CDR3 sequences, more than 85% observed once, and the top ten hold 0.14%. The sequenced sample consisted of CD4+ T cells from PBMCs. The origin of the receptors is a human donor with Susac syndrome.

In its sample, this clonotype was seen once. The chain joins TRBV19 to TRBJ2-2; TRBD2 matches 8 bases. Trimming at V came to 5 bases and at J to 2 bases, leaving 4 bases not matched to a gene. The CDR3 totals 15 residues. Germline V gene data show CDR1 as LNHDA and CDR2 as SQIVND (reference sequence). In DNA form, the CDR3 reads TGTGCCAGTAGTCGACTAGCGCCAAACACCGGGGAGCTGTTTTTT. Translated: CASSRLAPNTGELFF.

This chain links TRBV20-1 with TRBJ2-1, with 9 positions matching TRBD1. The CDR3 contains 13 residues. Trimming removed 6 bases from V and 7 bases from J; junction bases left unmatched: 7. The germline V gene has CDR1 DFQATT and CDR2 SNEGSKA (reference sequence). The CDR3 sequence is CSARGDRANEQFF. The CDR3 DNA is TGCAGTGCCCGAGGGGACAGGGCGAATGAGCAGTTCTTC.

The CDR3 region is CSARSMRESSEQFF. DNA for the CDR3: TGCAGTGCTAGGTCGATGCGGGAGTCAAGTGAGCAGTTCTTC. The chain combines TRBV20-1 with TRBJ2-1; 7 bases align to TRBD2. V lost 3 bases and J lost 9; bases outside the gene matches: 11. Per the germline V gene, CDR1 is DFQATT and CDR2 is SNEGSKA (reference sequence). The CDR3 contains 14 residues.

This chain joins TRBV20-1 and TRBJ1-2; TRBD1 agrees at 7 bases. J was trimmed by 4 bases and V by 3 bases; bases with no gene match: 11. The CDR3 runs to 15 residues. CDR1 and CDR2 from the germline V gene are DFQATT and SNEGSKA (reference sequence). In DNA, the CDR3 is TGCAGTGCTAGCCTCGACAGGGATGAGGGCTATGGCTACACCTTC. Translated, it gives CSASLDRDEGYGYTF.

The count of this clonotype is one. The rearrangement links TRBV18 to TRBJ2-3; D unresolved. The CDR3 spans 14 residues. Trimming took 4 bases from V and 1 from J, leaving 9 bases between them. CDR1 is KGHSH, CDR2 LQKENI, per germline. For the CDR3, the DNA is TGTGCCAGCTCACGAGAGGCGGGCACAGATACGCAGTATTTT. It specifies CASSREAGTDTQYF.

This clonotype was counted only a few times. This chain uses TRBV7-9 with TRBJ2-1, with 9 bases identical to TRBD2. Germline lookup yields CDR1 SEHNR and CDR2 FQNEAQ (reference sequence). The CDR3 is 15 residues long. V dropped 7 bases and J dropped 8; count of bases not matched to a gene: 12. DNA for the CDR3: TGTGCCAGCATGCCGCTAGCGGGAAAGAGGGATGAGCAGTTCTTC. Encoded protein: CASMPLAGKRDEQFF.

The chain couples TRBV18 to TRBJ1-1; tentative D call: TRBD1 (6 bases). V shed 3 bases and J shed 6 bases, with 20 bases lying between them. The CDR3 contains 16 residues. From germline, CDR1 is KGHSH and CDR2 LQKENI. CDR3 DNA: TGTGCCAGCTCACCCGCGAGGGACATTATGGTCGCTGAAGCTTTCTTT. As protein: CASSPARDIMVAEAFF.

V is TRBV11-2 and J is TRBJ2-3; D gene uncertain. Germline CDR1 and CDR2: SGHAT and FQNNGV. V lost 5 bases to trimming and J lost 2 bases, with 14 bases between them. The CDR3 length is 15 residues. This CDR3 reads CASSPPGALTDTQYF. The DNA of the CDR3 is TGTGCCAGCAGCCCCCCTGGAGCCCTCACAGATACGCAGTATTTT.

The V call is TRBV3-1, the J call TRBJ1-1, with a tentative D call TRBD1 (5 bases). The CDR3 totals 14 residues. The germline gives CDR1 LGHDT, CDR2 YNNKEL (reference sequence). V was trimmed by 6 bases and J by 4 bases, leaving 15 bases between them. CDR3 DNA: TGTGCCAGCAGTCCCAGGGAAAGGGGCACTGAAGCTTTCTTT. Its protein product is CASSPRERGTEAFF. The full variable domain, in which reference TRBV3-1 and TRBJ1-1 provide the parts outside the CDR3, is DTAVSQTPKYLVTQMGNDKSIKCEQNLGHDTMYWYKQDSKKFLKIMFSYNNKELIINETVPNRFSPKSPDKAHLNLHINSLELGDSAVYFCASSPRERGTEAFFGQGTRLTVV.

In its sample, this clonotype was seen once. CDR3 region: CASSFDRNYEQYF. The CDR3 DNA is TGTGCCAGCAGCTTTGACAGGAACTACGAGCAGTACTTC. The gene calls are TRBV7-2 and TRBJ2-7; tentatively, D is TRBD1 (6 bases). V lost 3 bases and J 3 bases, leaving 9 bases between the germline ends. Germline V gene lookup returns CDR1 SGHTA and CDR2 FQGNSA. This CDR3 is 13 amino acids long.

This chain joins TRBV29-1 and TRBJ2-1; maybe TRBD2 (6 bases). V lost 4 bases and J lost 1, with 11 bases in between. The CDR3 consists of 14 residues. Germline CDR1 reads SQVTM; CDR2 reads ANQGSEA. The DNA for the CDR3 is TGCAGCGTTGGGAGGGCCGGTTCCTACAATGAGCAGTTCTTC. The encoded protein is CSVGRAGSYNEQFF.

This clonotype was seen only once. This chain connects TRBV30 to TRBJ2-2; D not resolved. This CDR3 comprises 13 residues. Trimming took 1 base from V and 2 from J, leaving 5 bases between them. Germline V lookup: CDR1 GTSNPN, CDR2 SVGIG (reference sequence). The CDR3 region is CAWSGANTGELFF. CDR3 bases: TGTGCCTGGAGTGGGGCTAACACCGGGGAGCTGTTTTTT.

The chain carries TRBV15 and TRBJ1-6; D is undetermined. With 6 bases removed from V and 5 bases from J, the gap between germline ends came to 5 bases. The CDR3 extends over 12 amino acids. CDR1 and CDR2 from the germline V gene are LNHNV and YYDKDF (reference sequence). The CDR3 DNA is TGTGCCACCAGGGAAAATAATTCACCCCTCCACTTT. Residues: CATRENNSPLHF.

V gene TRBV12-3 or TRBV12-4 combines with J gene TRBJ2-5; tentatively, D is TRBD1 (5 bases). Trimming removed 6 bases at V and 5 bases at J, with 13 bases between. The CDR3 is 13 amino acids. The CDR3 coding sequence is TGTGCCAGCAGCTGGACACCTGGGGAGACCCAGTACTTC. Its protein product is CASSWTPGETQYF.

This rearrangement joins TRBV20-1 to TRBJ1-2; weak D call: TRBD1 (5 bases). The CDR3 extends over 11 amino acids. The germline gives CDR1 DFQATT, CDR2 SNEGSKA (reference sequence). Trimming left V 8 bases short and J 7 bases short, with 14 bases between. The CDR3 sequence is CSSTQAPGYTF. CDR3 nucleotides: TGCAGTTCAACACAGGCGCCTGGCTACACCTTC.

This sequence joins TRBV9 and TRBJ1-2, with 9 positions matching TRBD1. This CDR3 is built from 13 residues. Germline V gene sequence: CDR1 SGDLS, CDR2 YYNGEE. Trimming at V came to 4 bases and at J to 5 bases, leaving 3 bases not matched to a gene. The CDR3: CASSPQGAYGYTF. DNA of the CDR3: TGTGCCAGCAGCCCACAGGGGGCGTATGGCTACACCTTC.

The chain is built from TRBV29-1 and TRBJ1-1, with unresolved D. The CDR3 length is 14 residues. V was cut by 5 bases and J by 5 bases, with 18 bases left in between. Germline CDR1 is SQVTM and CDR2 is ANQGSEA. The CDR3 DNA sequence: TGCAGCGTTTTGTTAAAGTTGTCCCGGACTGAAGCTTTCTTT. Translated: CSVLLKLSRTEAFF.

The gene calls are TRBV18 and TRBJ1-2; D gene ambiguous. Trimming took 0 bases from V and 3 from J, leaving 11 bases between them. The CDR3 is 15 residues long. CDR1 is KGHSH, CDR2 LQKENI, per germline. The CDR3 loop reads CASSPPLGEDYGYTF. CDR3 coding DNA: TGTGCCAGCTCACCACCGCTCGGGGAGGACTATGGCTACACCTTC.

The chain couples TRBV30 to TRBJ2-6; D perhaps matches TRBD1 (5 bases). The CDR3 runs to 13 residues. V gave up 8 bases and J gave up 4 bases, with 12 bases separating them. In germline, CDR1 is GTSNPN, CDR2 SVGIG (reference sequence). CDR3 bases: TGTGCCGGCAGGGTGCCAGGGGCCAACGTCCTGACTTTC. It encodes CAGRVPGANVLTF.

In its sample, this clonotype was seen once. The chain has TRBV20-1 and TRBJ1-2; D ambiguous. V lost 0 bases to trimming and J lost 3 bases, with 11 bases between them. The V gene's germline CDR1 is DFQATT and CDR2 SNEGSKA (reference sequence). The CDR3 has 14 residues. CDR3 sequence: CSARDPRQDYGYTF. The CDR3 DNA sequence: TGCAGTGCTAGAGATCCCCGGCAGGACTATGGCTACACCTTC.